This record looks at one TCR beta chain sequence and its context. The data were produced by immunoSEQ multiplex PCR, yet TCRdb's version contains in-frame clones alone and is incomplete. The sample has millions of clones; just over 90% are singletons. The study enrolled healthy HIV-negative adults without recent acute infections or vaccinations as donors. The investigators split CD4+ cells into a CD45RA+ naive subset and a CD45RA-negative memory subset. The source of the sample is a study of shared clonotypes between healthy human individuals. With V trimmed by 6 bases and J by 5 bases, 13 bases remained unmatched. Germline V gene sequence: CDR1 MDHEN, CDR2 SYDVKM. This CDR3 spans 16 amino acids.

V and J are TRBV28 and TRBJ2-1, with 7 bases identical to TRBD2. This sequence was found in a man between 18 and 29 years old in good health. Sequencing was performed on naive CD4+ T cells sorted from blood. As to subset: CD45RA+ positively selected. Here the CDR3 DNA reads TGTGCCAGCAGCATACTGCCGGCGGGGGTTCACAATGAGCAGTTCTTC. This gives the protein CASSILPAGVHNEQFF. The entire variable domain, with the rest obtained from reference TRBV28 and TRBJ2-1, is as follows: DVKVTQSSRYLVKRTGEKVFLECVQDMDHENMFWYRQDPGLGLRLIYFSYDVKMKEKGDIPEGYSVSREKKERFSLILESASTNQTSMYLCASSILPAGVHNEQFFGPGTRLTVL.